Below, 25 T cell receptor beta chains from the same sample are listed, as sequenced in a study of OX40 agonist ivuxolimab in advanced cancers. The method was immunoSEQ multiplex PCR; TCRdb's version includes in-frame clones alone and lacks a portion of them. The repertoire includes about 52,000 clones, around 80% of them detected once, and 9.5% to 15% sits in the top ten. The sequencing here drew on CD4+ or CD8+ T cells sorted from blood, taken in a trial of the OX40 agonist ivuxolimab. Receptors originate from an adult with an advanced solid tumor such as melanoma, head and neck, liver or kidney cancer.

The chain has TRBV10-2 and TRBJ1-6; 9 bases are a match to TRBD1. Germline-derived CDR1 and CDR2 are WSHSY and SAAADI. J gave up 7 bases and V 6 bases, and 4 bases lay outside the gene matches. This CDR3 has 14 amino acids. The CDR3 coding sequence is TGCGCCAGCAGCAGGACAGGGGAAAATTCACCCCTCCACTTT. The encoded protein is CASSRTGENSPLHF.

The rearrangement links TRBV29-1 to TRBJ2-1; D is undetermined. Trimming removed 4 bases at V and 3 bases at J, with 10 bases between. Germline lookup yields CDR1 SQVTM and CDR2 ANQGSEA. The CDR3 loop spans 13 amino acids. The CDR3 bases are TGCAGCGTTGTGGTCAGGAACTACAATGAGCAGTTCTTC. The encoded protein is CSVVVRNYNEQFF.

This chain uses TRBV27 with TRBJ1-4, with unresolved D. Between the trimmed V and J ends, which lost 2 bases and 0 bases, there was a span of 7 bases. The CDR3 consists of 15 residues. Per germline, CDR1 MNHEY and CDR2 SMNVEV (reference sequence). The CDR3 DNA reads as TGTGCCAGCAGTTTAGCCAAGACAACTAATGAAAAACTGTTTTTT. This translates into CASSLAKTTNEKLFF.

The rearrangement joins TRBV6-5 to TRBJ1-1; tentative D call: TRBD1 (6 bases). Trimming took off 7 bases at V and 7 bases at J, with 16 bases between the two ends. The CDR3 is 13 residues long. The germline V gene has CDR1 MNHEY and CDR2 SVGAGI. The DNA for the CDR3 is TGTGCCAGCACCCAAGGGGGGCGGAATGAAGCTTTCTTT. It codes for CASTQGGRNEAFF.

CDR3 amino acids: CASSSQATYEQYF. The CDR3 coding sequence is TGTGCCAGCAGTTCCCAAGCAACCTACGAGCAGTACTTC. J is TRBJ2-7 and V is TRBV27, with unresolved D. V was shortened by 4 bases and J by 2 bases, with 9 bases between the two germline ends. The V gene's germline CDR1 is MNHEY and CDR2 SMNVEV (reference sequence). The CDR3 extends over 13 amino acids.

To note about this clone: One end of the junction varies from germline; a read error may be responsible. This sequence joins TRBV7-2 and TRBJ1-2, with D tentatively TRBD1 (6 bases). The CDR3 has 14 residues. Germline loops: CDR1 SGHTA, CDR2 FQGNSA. The CDR3 here is CASSLISGDYGYAF. CDR3 nucleotide sequence: TGTGCCAGCAGCTTAATCTCAGGGGACTATGGCTACGCCTTC.

The V gene is TRBV6-5, the J gene TRBJ2-7; no reliable D call. Germline CDR1 MNHEY, CDR2 SVGAGI. Between the trimmed V and J ends, which lost 11 bases and 0 bases, there was a span of 20 bases. The CDR3 consists of 15 residues. CDR3 loop: CAGPLKGQHSYEQYV. CDR3 DNA: TGTGCCGGACCACTGAAAGGGCAGCACTCCTACGAGCAGTACGTC.

This chain joins TRBV27 and TRBJ2-7, with TRBD2 matching over 14 bases. J gave up 6 bases and V 5 bases, and 9 bases lay outside the gene matches. The length of the CDR3 is 16 residues. Germline V gene lookup returns CDR1 MNHEY and CDR2 SMNVEV (reference sequence). The CDR3 sequence is CASSPGTSGRHPEQYF. CDR3 DNA sequence: TGTGCCAGCAGTCCCGGGACTAGCGGGAGACATCCCGAGCAGTACTTC.

This clone occurred a few times. V gene TRBV28 combines with J gene TRBJ2-1, with D unclear. V was shortened by 5 bases and J by 6 bases, with 17 bases between the two germline ends. This CDR3 is 15 amino acids long. Germline values: CDR1 MDHEN, CDR2 SYDVKM. The CDR3 sequence is CASSTLSTGLNEQFF. The CDR3 DNA is TGTGCCAGCAGTACTCTAAGTACCGGGCTCAATGAGCAGTTCTTC.

Here the CDR3 DNA reads TGTGCCTGGAGTGTCTCGACAGGGGGGTATAATTCACCCCTCCACTTT. Protein sequence: CAWSVSTGGYNSPLHF. The chain combines TRBV30 with TRBJ1-6, with 9 bases that match TRBD1. The J segment lost 4 bases and the V segment lost 0 bases, leaving 4 bases of the junction unmatched. In germline, CDR1 is GTSNPN, CDR2 SVGIG (reference sequence). The CDR3 has 16 amino acids. Drawing the rest from reference TRBV30 and TRBJ1-6, the complete variable domain is SQTIHQWPATLVQPVGSPLSLECTVEGTSNPNLYWYRQAAGRGLQLLFYSVGIGQISSEVPQNLSASRPQDRQFILSSKKLLLSDSGFYLCAWSVSTGGYNSPLHFGNGTRLTVT.

This chain connects TRBV5-1 to TRBJ1-1; D remains ambiguous. Trimming pared 0 bases from V and 2 bases from J, leaving 5 bases between. The CDR3 covers 13 residues. Germline V gene sequence: CDR1 SGHRS, CDR2 YFSETQ. CDR3 coding DNA: TGCGCCAGCAGCTTGGGGCGTAACACTGAAGCTTTCTTT. Amino acid sequence: CASSLGRNTEAFF. Based on the CDR3 plus reference TRBV5-1 and TRBJ1-1, the full variable domain is KAGVTQTPRYLIKTRGQQVTLSCSPISGHRSVSWYQQTPGQGLQFLFEYFSETQRNKGNFPGRFSGRQFSNSRSEMNVSTLELGDSALYLCASSLGRNTEAFFGQGTRLTVV.

V usage is TRBV18 and J usage is TRBJ1-1; TRBD1 aligns across 7 bases. The germline gives CDR1 KGHSH, CDR2 LQKENI. The CDR3 consists of 16 residues. With V trimmed by 0 bases and J by 2 bases, 6 bases remained unmatched. CDR3 sequence reads: CASSPPGDRANTEAFF. Written as DNA, the CDR3 is TGTGCCAGCTCACCACCGGGTGACAGGGCTAACACTGAAGCTTTCTTT.

The chain is built from TRBV7-8 and TRBJ1-2; TRBD1 agrees at 8 bases. J lost 6 bases, V lost 4 bases, and 16 bases had no gene match. CDR1 is SGHVS, CDR2 FQNEAQ, per germline. The CDR3 sequence is 17 residues long. In DNA, the CDR3 is TGTGCCAGCAGCTCCCATCAGGACAGGGCAGGATCGCATGGCTACACCTTC. Translation: CASSSHQDRAGSHGYTF.

This chain joins TRBV30 and TRBJ2-5; TRBD1 agrees at 7 bases. The junction had 3 bases not matched to a gene; V was cut back by 0 bases and J by 2 bases. Germline CDR1 reads GTSNPN; CDR2 reads SVGIG (reference sequence). This CDR3 is built from 14 residues. Here the CDR3 DNA reads TGTGCCTGGAGTGTACAGGGGCCACAAGAGACCCAGTACTTC. Its translation is CAWSVQGPQETQYF. The full variable domain, with the rest looked up from reference TRBV30 and TRBJ2-5, is SQTIHQWPATLVQPVGSPLSLECTVEGTSNPNLYWYRQAAGRGLQLLFYSVGIGQISSEVPQNLSASRPQDRQFILSSKKLLLSDSGFYLCAWSVQGPQETQYFGPGTRLLVL.

This clone was detected once. The V call is TRBV18, the J call TRBJ2-7, with 9 bases aligning to TRBD1. Germline V gene data show CDR1 as KGHSH and CDR2 as LQKENI. J lost 5 bases, V lost 6 bases, and 8 bases had no gene match. This CDR3 has 14 residues. The CDR3 DNA reads TGTGCCAGCTCGTTCAGGGGACAGGGCGACGAGCAGTACTTC. Its translation is CASSFRGQGDEQYF.

V usage is TRBV6-5 and J usage is TRBJ1-1; no firm D call. The CDR3 is 12 residues long. V was pared by 7 bases and J by 0 bases, with 6 bases between. Germline V gene data show CDR1 as MNHEY and CDR2 as SVGAGI. CDR3 amino acids: CASKKLNTEAFF. The CDR3 DNA reads as TGTGCCAGCAAAAAACTGAACACTGAAGCTTTCTTT.

A few counts support this clone. The rearrangement joins TRBV28 to TRBJ1-2, with 10 bases fitting TRBD1. The germline gives CDR1 MDHEN, CDR2 SYDVKM. The CDR3 consists of 17 residues. J lost 3 bases, V lost 3 bases, and 10 bases had no gene match. CDR3 amino acids: CASSLMGTDRGDYGYTF. The CDR3 DNA reads as TGTGCCAGCAGTTTGATGGGGACGGACAGGGGGGACTATGGCTACACCTTC.

The V gene is TRBV30, the J gene TRBJ1-5, with 9 nucleotides matching TRBD1. CDR3 size: 18 residues. Germline lookup yields CDR1 GTSNPN and CDR2 SVGIG (reference sequence). V shed 5 bases and J 4 bases; nucleotides not matched to a gene: 18. The CDR3 region is CAWPSSGQGIPKNQPQHF. The DNA of the CDR3 is TGTGCCTGGCCAAGCTCCGGACAGGGGATCCCTAAGAATCAGCCCCAGCATTTT.

This clone was detected a few times. The gene calls are TRBV11-2 and TRBJ1-1, with D possibly matching TRBD1 (5 bases). Trimming shortened V by 3 bases and J by 2 bases, and 13 bases separated the two germline ends. CDR3 length equals 15 residues. The germline CDR1 and CDR2 sequences are SGHAT and FQNNGV. CDR3 protein: CASSFGDGVNTEAFF. CDR3 sequence (DNA): TGTGCCAGCAGCTTCGGGGACGGTGTTAACACTGAAGCTTTCTTT.

This clone has just a few counts. V and J are TRBV5-1 and TRBJ1-1; weak D call: TRBD1 (5 bases). CDR3 length: 14 residues. CDR1 is SGHRS, CDR2 YFSETQ, per germline. V shed 2 bases and J shed 4 bases, with 12 bases lying between them. The CDR3 nucleotides are TGCGCCAGCAGCTTTACGCAGGGACGCACTGAAGCTTTCTTT. Amino acids: CASSFTQGRTEAFF.

The rearrangement links TRBV2 to TRBJ2-7; tentative D call: TRBD1 (5 bases). With 5 bases removed from V and 5 bases from J, the gap between germline ends came to 19 bases. The length of the CDR3 is 15 residues. Germline V gene lookup returns CDR1 SNHLY and CDR2 FYNNEI. The CDR3 here is CASSLRGTRGDEQYF. DNA for the CDR3: TGTGCCAGCAGTCTAAGGGGAACCCGAGGCGACGAGCAGTACTTC.

The CDR3 DNA sequence: TGCGCCAGCGGGGGCAGAGATGCAGATACGCAGTATTTT. Its protein product is CASGGRDADTQYF. V gene TRBV5-1 combines with J gene TRBJ2-3; tentative D call: TRBD1 (6 bases). The CDR3 is 13 amino acids. Trimming left V 7 bases short and J 4 bases short, with 13 bases between. CDR1 is SGHRS, CDR2 YFSETQ, per germline.

This clone was picked up one time. V gene TRBV5-8 combines with J gene TRBJ2-5; maybe TRBD2 (5 bases). The CDR3 covers 14 residues. V shed 2 bases and J shed 5 bases, with 13 bases lying between them. Germline V gives CDR1 SGHTS, CDR2 YDEGEE. Written as DNA, the CDR3 is TGTGCCAGCAGCTTACTCCGGGGTCATGAGACCCAGTACTTC. It specifies CASSLLRGHETQYF.

The chain uses TRBV5-1 and TRBJ1-4; perhaps TRBD1 as D (6 bases). CDR3 length: 15 amino acids. The V gene lost 2 bases and the J gene lost 2 bases, with 10 bases spanning the gap. Looked up from germline, CDR1 is SGHRS and CDR2 is YFSETQ. The CDR3 sequence: CASSFITGTNEKLFF. For the CDR3, the DNA is TGCGCCAGCAGCTTTATAACAGGGACTAATGAAAAACTGTTTTTT.

The rearrangement uses TRBV6-1 and TRBJ2-1; 7 bases line up with TRBD1. CDR3 length equals 13 residues. CDR1 is MNHNS, CDR2 SASEGT, per germline. V dropped 7 bases and J dropped 2; count of bases not matched to a gene: 2. Here the CDR3 DNA reads TGTGCCAGCATGCAGGGGGCCTACAATGAGCAGTTCTTC. It yields the protein CASMQGAYNEQFF.